This T cell receptor (beta chain) was found in a study of control samples from healthy donors and cancer patients. The assay was immunoSEQ multiplex PCR, and TCRdb's table has in-frame clones only and misses some. The data show just over 150,000 clones, 70% to 90% seen once. The receptor was isolated from a man aged 30-40 years in good health. Sequenced material: blood.

The CDR3 loop reads CASSFRTELFF. CDR3 in DNA: TGTGCCAGCAGCTTCCGGACAGAACTGTTTTTT. The gene calls are TRBV5-6 and TRBJ1-4; possible D gene TRBD1, 6 bases. Per germline, CDR1 SGHDT and CDR2 YYEEEE. There are 11 residues in the CDR3. V lost 2 bases and J 12 bases, leaving 8 bases between the germline ends.